These 29 T cell receptor beta chains came from one sample sequenced in a study of blood T cells in healthy people across ages. Together with a sample-barcoded 5' primer, a J-beta primer mix was included in a second PCR lasting 7 to 11 cycles. TCRdb fed the 5' RACE reads into MiXCR, producing one record per CDR3 protein. The table has 1.5 million to 2 million distinct CDR3 sequences, roughly 52% seen once; the top ten hold 2% to 2.5%. The sequenced sample consisted of blood. These receptors were taken from a woman in her thirties or forties in good health.

The chain carries TRBV2 and TRBJ1-1; D remains unclear. The germline V gene encodes CDR1 SNHLY and CDR2 FYNNEI. V lost 3 bases and J lost 8, with 13 bases in between. The CDR3 is 13 amino acids. CDR3 sequence: CASSDIQALEAFF. In DNA form, the CDR3 reads TGTGCCAGCAGTGATATTCAGGCACTCGAAGCTTTCTTT.

This clonotype was counted a few times. This chain uses TRBV27 with TRBJ1-2; 12 bases agree with TRBD1. Germline V CDR1 and CDR2: MNHEY, SMNVEV (reference sequence). With V trimmed by 1 base and J by 4 bases, 10 bases remained unmatched. The CDR3 is 18 amino acids. The DNA for the CDR3 is TGTGCCAGCAGTTTATACCAAGGGGGACAGGGGGCAATCTATGGCTACACCTTC. It yields the protein CASSLYQGGQGAIYGYTF.

The chain recombines TRBV25-1 with TRBJ2-6; D may be TRBD1 (6 bases). Between the trimmed V and J ends, which lost 2 bases and 2 bases, there was a span of 10 bases. Germline-derived CDR1 and CDR2 are MGHDK and SYGVNS. This CDR3 is built from 16 residues. The CDR3 reads CASSEHTGTGANVLTF. For the CDR3, the DNA is TGTGCCAGCAGTGAACATACAGGGACTGGGGCCAACGTCCTGACTTTC.

The sample holds one count of this clonotype. The J gene is TRBJ1-5, the V gene TRBV20-1, with a possible D match to TRBD1 (6 bases). The CDR3 spans 14 residues. The V end was cut by 4 bases, the J end by 6 bases, with 16 bases between. The germline V gene encodes CDR1 DFQATT and CDR2 SNEGSKA (reference sequence). CDR3 in amino acids: CSAIPQQGAQPQHF. The CDR3 nucleotides are TGCAGTGCTATTCCTCAACAGGGAGCTCAGCCCCAGCATTTT.

The rearrangement links TRBV29-1 to TRBJ2-6; D remains ambiguous. The germline V and J ends were trimmed by 4 bases and 4 bases, with 8 bases remaining between them. The CDR3 contains 13 residues. In germline, CDR1 is SQVTM, CDR2 ANQGSEA. CDR3 residues: CSVADAGANVLTF. The CDR3 coding sequence is TGCAGCGTTGCCGATGCCGGGGCCAACGTCCTGACTTTC.

The V call is TRBV7-2, the J call TRBJ2-1; tentatively, D is TRBD2 (6 bases). The germline gives CDR1 SGHTA, CDR2 FQGNSA. Trimming took off 3 bases at V and 8 bases at J, with 11 bases between the two ends. The length of the CDR3 is 13 residues. This CDR3 reads CASSLGGEYEQFF. The CDR3 DNA is TGTGCCAGCAGCTTGGGCGGGGAGTATGAGCAGTTCTTC.

There are a few counts of this clonotype. This chain uses TRBV11-2 with TRBJ2-5, with D maybe TRBD2 (8 bases). Between the trimmed V and J ends, which lost 5 bases and 5 bases, there was a span of 18 bases. The germline gives CDR1 SGHAT, CDR2 FQNNGV. The CDR3 runs to 15 residues. DNA for the CDR3: TGTGCCAGCAGCCCGGGGGGGGACAGACCGGAGACCCAGTACTTC. This sequence encodes CASSPGGDRPETQYF.

The J gene is TRBJ1-4, the V gene TRBV5-1; D gene uncertain. There are 14 residues in the CDR3. V was trimmed by 5 bases and J by 10 bases, leaving 18 bases between them. Germline values: CDR1 SGHRS, CDR2 YFSETQ. The CDR3 region is CASSPDPPGGKLFF. The CDR3 nucleotides read TGCGCCAGCAGTCCCGACCCTCCCGGAGGAAAACTGTTTTTT.

This chain connects TRBV3-1 to TRBJ2-1; D may be TRBD1 or TRBD2 (5 bases each). The CDR3 sequence is 15 residues long. V was shortened by 5 bases and J by 7 bases, with 18 bases between the two germline ends. Germline CDR1 is LGHDT and CDR2 is YNNKEL (reference sequence). The CDR3 loop is CASSDGAGTRNEQFF. Written as DNA, the CDR3 is TGTGCCAGCAGCGACGGGGCAGGGACGCGTAATGAGCAGTTCTTC.

This clonotype has a handful of counts. This rearrangement joins TRBV3-1 to TRBJ2-5; D ambiguous. The ends were cut back, 7 bases at V and 7 bases at J, with 19 bases in the middle. The CDR3 has 14 residues. Per germline, CDR1 LGHDT and CDR2 YNNKEL (reference sequence). The CDR3 protein is CASNKAGFEGTQYF. CDR3 nucleotides: TGTGCCAGCAATAAGGCTGGCTTTGAAGGGACCCAGTACTTC.

This clonotype was observed a handful of times. V is TRBV7-3 and J is TRBJ2-1, with 7 bases aligning to TRBD1. The CDR3 totals 14 residues. CDR1 and CDR2 (germline): SGHTA, FQGTGA. V shed 5 bases, J shed 9 bases, and the junction held 10 bases outside the gene matches. Here the CDR3 DNA reads TGTGCCAGCAGCCCCAGGGACAGCCTTTCTGAGCAGTTCTTC. Residues: CASSPRDSLSEQFF.

The chain joins TRBV10-3 to TRBJ1-2, with D maybe TRBD1 (6 bases). The CDR3 has 15 residues. V gave up 4 bases and J gave up 2 bases, with 14 bases separating them. The V gene's germline CDR1 is ENHRY and CDR2 SYGVKD. The DNA of the CDR3 is TGTGCCATCAGTGGAGGGCAGGGGAGGAACTATGGCTACACCTTC. This codes for CAISGGQGRNYGYTF.

J is TRBJ1-2 and V is TRBV6-6; 10 nucleotides line up with TRBD1. V was pared by 7 bases and J by 5 bases, with 13 bases of the junction left unmatched. Per the germline V gene, CDR1 is MNHNY and CDR2 is SVGAGI (reference sequence). CDR3 length: 16 residues. The CDR3 region has the DNA TGTGCCAGCACCTCCTCAGGACAGGGGGAAATATATGGCTACACCTTC. Protein: CASTSSGQGEIYGYTF.

V is TRBV29-1 and J is TRBJ1-1; 10 positions match TRBD1. The junction had 8 bases not matched to a gene; V was cut back by 4 bases and J by 9 bases. The CDR3 covers 13 residues. Germline values: CDR1 SQVTM, CDR2 ANQGSEA. The CDR3 loop reads CSVGNRDRGKAFF. In DNA, the CDR3 is TGCAGCGTTGGAAACCGGGACAGGGGTAAAGCTTTCTTT.

In this sample, this clonotype turned up a few times. The chain combines TRBV4-2 with TRBJ1-2; 10 positions match TRBD1. The CDR3 loop spans 14 amino acids. The germline V gene encodes CDR1 LGHNA and CDR2 YNFKEQ. The V segment lost 4 bases and the J segment 6 bases; nucleotides outside the gene matches: 5. The CDR3 sequence: CASSRAGQGDGYTF. In DNA form, the CDR3 reads TGTGCCAGCAGCCGCGCTGGACAGGGGGATGGCTACACCTTC.

The table lists this clonotype with a few counts. The genes are TRBV5-1 and TRBJ2-3; 7 nucleotides agree with TRBD2. The junction had 4 bases not matched to a gene; V was cut back by 0 bases and J by 0 bases. Per the germline V gene, CDR1 is SGHRS and CDR2 is YFSETQ. This CDR3 has 16 residues. Here the CDR3 reads CASSLAGRESTDTQYF. The CDR3 region has the DNA TGCGCCAGCAGCTTGGCGGGGAGGGAAAGCACAGATACGCAGTATTTT. Looking up the rest from reference TRBV5-1 and TRBJ2-3 gives the full variable domain: KAGVTQTPRYLIKTRGQQVTLSCSPISGHRSVSWYQQTPGQGLQFLFEYFSETQRNKGNFPGRFSGRQFSNSRSEMNVSTLELGDSALYLCASSLAGRESTDTQYFGPGTRLTVL.

This sequence joins TRBV7-8 and TRBJ1-6; the D gene is possibly TRBD1 (5 bases). The length of the CDR3 is 17 residues. Trimming took 5 bases from V and 1 from J, leaving 15 bases between them. Germline loops: CDR1 SGHVS, CDR2 FQNEAQ. The CDR3 DNA is TGTGCCAGCAGCCCCGGGACCTACGAGTCCTATAATTCACCCCTCCACTTT. Its translation is CASSPGTYESYNSPLHF.

The J gene is TRBJ1-5, the V gene TRBV12-3 or TRBV12-4; 10 nucleotides align to TRBD1. V lost 6 bases and J lost 7; bases outside the gene matches: 9. The CDR3 runs to 15 residues. The CDR3 DNA sequence: TGTGCCAGCAGCCCGGGACAGGGGAGTTGGCAGCCCCAGCATTTT. Translation gives CASSPGQGSWQPQHF.

This chain uses TRBV7-9 with TRBJ2-7, with 7 positions matching TRBD2. Germline values: CDR1 SEHNR, CDR2 FQNEAQ (reference sequence). V was clipped by 8 bases and J by 2 bases; unmatched bases: 9. The CDR3 runs to 14 residues. CDR3 loop: CASGPRGGAYEQYF. In DNA form, the CDR3 reads TGTGCCAGCGGCCCCCGTGGGGGGGCCTACGAGCAGTACTTC.

This clonotype has more than one count but fewer than ten. The chain employs TRBV20-1 and TRBJ1-5; 7 bases are shared with TRBD1. The CDR3 length is 17 residues. Trimming took 2 bases from V and 0 from J; bases not matched to a gene: 10. The germline V gene encodes CDR1 DFQATT and CDR2 SNEGSKA (reference sequence). The CDR3 coding sequence is TGCAGTGCTAGATCATTACAGGGGACCTATAGCAATCAGCCCCAGCATTTT. Protein: CSARSLQGTYSNQPQHF.

The chain recombines TRBV20-1 with TRBJ2-3; 10 positions agree with TRBD2. The CDR3 totals 15 residues. Looked up from germline, CDR1 is DFQATT and CDR2 is SNEGSKA (reference sequence). The trim removed 5 bases at V and 3 bases at J, leaving 8 bases unmatched. CDR3 in amino acids: CSAGILAGRTDTQYF. CDR3 coding DNA: TGCAGTGCTGGAATACTAGCGGGGAGGACAGATACGCAGTATTTT.

In nucleotides, the CDR3 is TGTGCCAGCAGCTCCCGGGACATCTACGAGCAGTACTTC. Translating gives CASSSRDIYEQYF. V is TRBV7-9 and J is TRBJ2-5; weak D call: TRBD1 (6 bases). The J call may be wrong; the DNA end is better matched by TRBJ2-7. Germline CDR1 and CDR2: SEHNR and FQNEAQ (reference sequence). There are 13 residues in the CDR3.

The rearrangement links TRBV28 to TRBJ2-5, with D tentatively TRBD2 (6 bases). Trimming left V 8 bases short and J 3 bases short, with 13 bases between. Per the germline V gene, CDR1 is MDHEN and CDR2 is SYDVKM. The CDR3 runs 13 residues. The CDR3 DNA follows: TGTGCCAGCCAGGGACGACTAGAAGAGACCCAGTACTTC. Translation: CASQGRLEETQYF.

V is TRBV29-1 and J is TRBJ2-3, with D possibly matching TRBD1 (6 bases). CDR1 is SQVTM and CDR2 is ANQGSEA in the germline V gene. V was clipped by 7 bases and J by 1 base, with 9 bases between them. The CDR3 length is 12 residues. CDR3 coding DNA: TGCAGCGGGGGGCTTGGCACAGATACGCAGTATTTT. This sequence encodes CSGGLGTDTQYF.

Ten or more counts support this clonotype. The gene calls are TRBV5-1 and TRBJ1-2; tentative D call: TRBD1 (6 bases). CDR3 length equals 16 residues. Looked up from germline, CDR1 is SGHRS and CDR2 is YFSETQ. V lost 0 bases and J lost 4, with 16 bases in between. CDR3: CASSLAQYRVSYGYTF. The CDR3 nucleotides read TGCGCCAGCAGCTTGGCCCAATACAGGGTCTCCTATGGCTACACCTTC. The whole variable domain, remainder taken from reference TRBV5-1 and TRBJ1-2, is KAGVTQTPRYLIKTRGQQVTLSCSPISGHRSVSWYQQTPGQGLQFLFEYFSETQRNKGNFPGRFSGRQFSNSRSEMNVSTLELGDSALYLCASSLAQYRVSYGYTFGSGTRLTVV.

V gene TRBV7-2 combines with J gene TRBJ2-4; D is possibly TRBD2 (5 bases). In germline, CDR1 is SGHTA, CDR2 FQGNSA. There are 18 residues in the CDR3. V shed 5 bases and J shed 0 bases, with 20 bases lying between them. CDR3 protein: CASSGRVVAGLAKNIQYF. CDR3 sequence (DNA): TGTGCCAGCAGCGGGCGTGTCGTGGCAGGACTAGCCAAAAACATTCAGTACTTC.

In its sample, this clonotype was seen a few times. This sequence joins TRBV11-1 and TRBJ1-2, with D possibly being TRBD1 (5 bases). V dropped 5 bases and J dropped 4 bases, with 23 bases sitting between them. CDR1 and CDR2 from the germline V gene are SGHAT and FQDESV (reference sequence). The CDR3 runs 17 residues. CDR3 nucleotides: TGTGCCAGCAGCCCCGGGACCGTGAGTCGTTGGAGCTATGGCTACACCTTC. Translated: CASSPGTVSRWSYGYTF.

The chain employs TRBV20-1 and TRBJ2-3, with 11 positions matching TRBD2. The CDR3 is 17 residues long. J gave up 2 bases and V 2 bases, and 9 bases lay outside the gene matches. The germline CDR1 and CDR2 sequences are DFQATT and SNEGSKA (reference sequence). CDR3 protein: CSARKPLSGGVTDTQYF. The DNA for the CDR3 is TGCAGTGCTAGAAAGCCTCTTAGCGGGGGGGTCACAGATACGCAGTATTTT.

The CDR3 nucleotides read TGTGCCAGCGGAGGGGGGCATGGCTACACCTTC. Encoded protein: CASGGGHGYTF. J is TRBJ1-2 and V is TRBV6-1, with a weak D call TRBD1 (6 bases). Germline V gene lookup returns CDR1 MNHNS and CDR2 SASEGT. The CDR3 has 11 amino acids. Trimming shortened V by 8 bases and J by 6 bases, and 10 bases separated the two germline ends.